Given below is one TCR beta chain in context. Its cognate antigen is unknown. This PCR relied on a set of 60 Vbeta primers and 13 Jbeta primers. Profiled with immunoSEQ multiplex PCR; TCRdb holds only in-frame clones, not every one. The sample holds approximately 110,000 clones; about two thirds are singletons and the top ten take 5.4%. This specimen comes from a study of cytomegalovirus exposure and HLA in healthy donors. Whole-study findings and limits: As a later analysis revealed, the rate of TCR association differed by HLA locus, with DRB1 most and HLA-C fewest.

The J segment lost 2 bases and the V segment lost 2 bases, leaving 5 bases of the junction unmatched. The CDR3 runs 15 residues. Germline CDR1 reads SGHTA; CDR2 reads FQGNSA. The receptor comes from a woman in her sixties or seventies in good health and CMV-seropositive. Sequenced material: PBMCs. V gene TRBV7-2 combines with J gene TRBJ2-7; 8 bases fit TRBD2. CDR3 bases: TGTGCCAGCAGCTTATCGGGACTAGTCGCCTACGAGCAGTACTTC. It is translated as CASSLSGLVAYEQYF.